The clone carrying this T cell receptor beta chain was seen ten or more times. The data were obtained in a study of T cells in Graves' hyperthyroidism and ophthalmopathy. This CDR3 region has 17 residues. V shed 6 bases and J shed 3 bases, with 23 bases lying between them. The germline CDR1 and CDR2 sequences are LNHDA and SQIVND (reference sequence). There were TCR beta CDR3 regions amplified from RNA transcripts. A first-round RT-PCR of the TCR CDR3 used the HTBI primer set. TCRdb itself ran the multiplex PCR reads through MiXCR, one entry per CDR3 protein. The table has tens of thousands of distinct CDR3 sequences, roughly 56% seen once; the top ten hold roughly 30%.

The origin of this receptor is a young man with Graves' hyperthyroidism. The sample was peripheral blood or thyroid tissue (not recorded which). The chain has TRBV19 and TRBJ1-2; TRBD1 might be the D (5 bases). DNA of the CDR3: TGTGCCAGTAGCTGGATGATTAAGGGGTTCCCGGACTATGGCTACACCTTC. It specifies CASSWMIKGFPDYGYTF.